These T cell receptor beta chains were read from a single sample in a study of T-cell memory formation after mild COVID-19. TCRdb recomputed calls from the 5' RACE reads with MiXCR, one row per CDR3 protein. The sample lists fewer than 700,000 distinct CDR3 sequences; 18% were seen once. The sequenced sample consisted of PBMCs or a T cell subset sorted from them (not recorded which). These receptors all come from an adult woman who had mild COVID-19 (a few samples of this study predate the infection). Cell type and time point are not known. CDR3s include the opening cysteine and the closing phenylalanine or tryptophan. A D gene is named only where the DNA matches it firmly. Not every row has a clone size; where given, it reads once, few, many or a size class.

clone size: few
V gene: TRBV7-9
D gene: -
J gene: TRBJ2-7
CDR3 DNA: TGTGCCAGCAGCTCGGCTGGGGGTAGTTACGAGCAGTACTTC
CDR3 protein: CASSSAGGSYEQYF

clone size: few
V gene: TRBV7-2
D gene: TRBD1
J gene: TRBJ1-5
CDR3 DNA: TGTGCCAGCAGTTCAACCGGGACAGCGCACTATAGCAATCAGCCCCAGCATTTT
CDR3 protein: CASSSTGTAHYSNQPQHF

clone size: -
V gene: TRBV5-1
D gene: -
J gene: TRBJ2-2
CDR3 DNA: TGCGCCAGCAGCTTGGCCACAGGTGTGTCCGGGGAGCTGTTTTTT
CDR3 protein: CASSLATGVSGELFF

clone size: few
V gene: TRBV9
D gene: -
J gene: TRBJ2-2
CDR3 DNA: TGTGCCAGCAGCTCGAACCCCACCGGGGAGCTGTTTTTT
CDR3 protein: CASSSNPTGELFF

clone size: many
V gene: TRBV19
D gene: -
J gene: TRBJ2-6
CDR3 DNA: TGTGCCAGTTTGGTGACGTCTGGGGCCAACGTCCTGACTTTC
CDR3 protein: CASLVTSGANVLTF

clone size: many
V gene: TRBV29-1
D gene: -
J gene: TRBJ2-7
CDR3 DNA: TGCAGCGTTGTCGGGGCATTAGCCTACGAGCAGTACTTC
CDR3 protein: CSVVGALAYEQYF

clone size: few
V gene: TRBV7-2
D gene: -
J gene: TRBJ1-6
CDR3 DNA: TGTGCCAGCAGCTCAGGAGTTACGGTGTCACCCCTCCACTTT
CDR3 protein: CASSSGVTVSPLHF

clone size: -
V gene: TRBV9
D gene: -
J gene: TRBJ1-2
CDR3 DNA: TGTGCCAGCAGCGTAGGTAGGGATACAGGGCGTTTCGGTGGCTACACCTTC
CDR3 protein: CASSVGRDTGRFGGYTF

clone size: few
V gene: TRBV27
D gene: TRBD1
J gene: TRBJ2-2
CDR3 DNA: TGTGCCAGCAGGAGACAGGGTAATTCCGGGGAGCTGTTTTTT
CDR3 protein: CASRRQGNSGELFF

clone size: many
V gene: TRBV29-1
D gene: -
J gene: TRBJ1-1
CDR3 DNA: TGCAGCGTTGTGCGGCAGCTTAACACTGAAGCTTTCTTT
CDR3 protein: CSVVRQLNTEAFF

clone size: -
V gene: TRBV7-2
D gene: TRBD1
J gene: TRBJ2-2
CDR3 DNA: TGTGCCAGCAGCCCCGGGACAGGGGGGATGGGCGGGGAGCTGTTTTTT
CDR3 protein: CASSPGTGGMGGELFF

clone size: few
V gene: TRBV5-5
D gene: -
J gene: TRBJ2-3
CDR3 DNA: TGTGCCAGCAGCTCCCCAGGGTGGCCGCAGTATTTT
CDR3 protein: CASSSPGWPQYF

clone size: few
V gene: TRBV18
D gene: -
J gene: TRBJ2-2
CDR3 DNA: TGTGCCAGCTCACCCCGGGACAGCGGGACCGGGGAGCTGTTTTTT
CDR3 protein: CASSPRDSGTGELFF

clone size: few
V gene: TRBV20-1
D gene: TRBD2
J gene: TRBJ2-3
CDR3 DNA: TGCAGAGTAGCGGGAGGGCCGAGCACAGATACGCAGTATTTT
CDR3 protein: CRVAGGPSTDTQYF

clone size: few
V gene: TRBV7-2
D gene: -
J gene: TRBJ2-1
CDR3 DNA: TGTGCCAGCAGCCCCGTTCCGGACAATGAGCAGTTCTTC
CDR3 protein: CASSPVPDNEQFF

clone size: -
V gene: TRBV19
D gene: -
J gene: TRBJ1-3
CDR3 DNA: TGTGCCAGTAGCGGGGGACTGCACTCTGGAAACACCATATATTTT
CDR3 protein: CASSGGLHSGNTIYF

clone size: few
V gene: TRBV29-1
D gene: TRBD1
J gene: TRBJ1-1
CDR3 DNA: TGCAGCGTAGCCGGGACAGGGTTGACTTTCTTT
CDR3 protein: CSVAGTGLTFF

clone size: -
V gene: TRBV6-2/TRBV6-3
D gene: -
J gene: TRBJ1-2
CDR3 DNA: TGTGCCAGCAGAAACCTTGGTTGGTCTACGATTTCTGATGGCTACACCTTC
CDR3 protein: CASRNLGWSTISDGYTF

clone size: -
V gene: TRBV7-6
D gene: TRBD1
J gene: TRBJ2-7
CDR3 DNA: TGTGCCAGCAGCTTGGGACAGGGGAGACGGTACGAGCAGTACTTC
CDR3 protein: CASSLGQGRRYEQYF

clone size: -
V gene: TRBV9
D gene: TRBD2
J gene: TRBJ2-1
CDR3 DNA: TGTGCCAGCAGCGTAGAACCGGTGGCTAGCGGGGGTAATGAGCAGTTCTTC
CDR3 protein: CASSVEPVASGGNEQFF

clone size: few
V gene: TRBV5-1
D gene: -
J gene: TRBJ2-7
CDR3 DNA: TGCGCCAGCAGCTACGACGGATTCTACGAGCAGTACTTC
CDR3 protein: CASSYDGFYEQYF

clone size: -
V gene: TRBV5-1
D gene: TRBD2
J gene: TRBJ2-1
CDR3 DNA: TGCGCCAGCAGCCTCGAACTGGGACTAGCGGGGCGTGAGCAGTTCTTC
CDR3 protein: CASSLELGLAGREQFF